This T cell receptor (beta chain) was sequenced for a study of T cells expressing NK-cell markers. As for the study in general: The study sequenced eight donors, seven HCMV-seropositive and one seronegative. Findings of the study overall: Top CD8+ clonotypes included the dominant CD3+CD56+NKG2C+ clonotypes in five to seven donors. Leadership of the CD3+CD56-NKG2C+ fraction also belonged to these clonotypes in four donors.

To note about this clonotype: Its antigen is not known.

CDR3 length: 14 residues. The germline V gene encodes CDR1 SGHRS and CDR2 YFSETQ. Template switching by 5'RACE with UMIs generated the TCR beta cDNA. Reanalyzing the 5' RACE reads, TCRdb keeps one entry per CDR3 protein, without DNA. Recorded for this sample: over 150,000 distinct CDR3 sequences. This sequence joins TRBV5-1 and TRBJ2-2; TCRdb selects TRBD1, and the lack of DNA leaves this call unchecked. This TCR derives from a woman in her fifties or sixties in good health. Input material: blood T cells: a sorted CD56 or NKG2C T cell subset, CD4+ or CD8+ T cells, or bulk PBMC T cells (not recorded which). CDR3: CASSLAPGTGELFF.